The next 19 T cell receptor beta chains were all read from a single sample in a study of Graves' ophthalmopathy and Graves' hyperthyroidism. Scientists amplified the TCR beta CDR3 regions from RNA transcripts. After a first-round RT-PCR with HTBI primers, a second-round multiplex PCR was run. TCRdb independently ran MiXCR on the multiplex PCR reads; one entry per CDR3 protein. Of hundreds of thousands of distinct CDR3 sequences listed, about two fifths are singletons. The sequenced material came from peripheral blood. All receptors derive from an adult man with Graves' ophthalmopathy.

The V gene is TRBV4-1, the J gene TRBJ1-3, with a weak D call TRBD1 (6 bases). CDR3 size: 14 residues. Germline CDR1 is MGHRA and CDR2 is YSYEKL. V was pared by 5 bases and J by 5 bases, with 13 bases between. CDR3 residues: CASSLRGQRNTIYF. The CDR3 coding sequence is TGCGCCAGCAGCTTACGAGGACAGAGAAACACCATATATTTT.

The chain has TRBV4-1 and TRBJ2-7, with D unclear. The CDR3 covers 10 residues. Looked up from germline, CDR1 is MGHRA and CDR2 is YSYEKL. Trimming left V 3 bases short and J 9 bases short, with 6 bases between. The CDR3 loop reads CASSQGAQYF. DNA of the CDR3: TGCGCCAGCAGCCAGGGTGCGCAGTACTTC.

This chain uses TRBV7-9 with TRBJ2-7; 12 bases agree with TRBD2. The J segment lost 1 base and the V segment lost 0 bases, leaving 7 bases of the junction unmatched. Germline CDR1 and CDR2: SEHNR and FQNEAQ (reference sequence). The CDR3 loop spans 18 amino acids. The CDR3: CASSLALAGGLSSYEQYF. CDR3 sequence (DNA): TGTGCCAGCAGCTTAGCCCTAGCGGGGGGGCTGTCATCCTACGAGCAGTACTTC.

The chain couples TRBV2 to TRBJ1-5, with 9 bases fitting TRBD1. This CDR3 has 17 amino acids. Germline V gene lookup returns CDR1 SNHLY and CDR2 FYNNEI. With 5 bases clipped from V and 5 bases from J, the junction kept 13 bases outside the gene matches. The CDR3 coding sequence is TGTGCCAGCAGTTCCGGGACAGGGATATGGGCGGATCAGCCCCAGCATTTT. Translating it yields CASSSGTGIWADQPQHF.

The rearrangement links TRBV6-6 to TRBJ1-1; 11 nucleotides match TRBD1. Looked up from germline, CDR1 is MNHNY and CDR2 is SVGAGI (reference sequence). CDR3 length equals 15 residues. V shed 7 bases and J 6 bases; nucleotides not matched to a gene: 10. CDR3 sequence reads: CASTPLDRGLSEAFF. CDR3 nucleotide sequence: TGTGCCAGCACCCCCCTGGACAGGGGGCTCTCTGAAGCTTTCTTT.

V gene TRBV25-1 combines with J gene TRBJ2-7; D ambiguous. Per germline, CDR1 MGHDK and CDR2 SYGVNS. Trimming removed 6 bases from V and 2 bases from J, with 11 bases in between. CDR3 length: 13 residues. The CDR3 loop is CASRLYRTYEQYF. CDR3 bases: TGTGCCAGCAGGTTGTACAGAACCTACGAGCAGTACTTC.

In the case of this clonotype: A much larger clone sits a single nucleotide away, making a read error possible. The chain recombines TRBV10-2 with TRBJ2-7; D is possibly TRBD2 (5 bases). Trimming stripped 2 bases from V and 9 bases from J, with 20 bases between. CDR1 is WSHSY, CDR2 SAAADI, per germline. The CDR3 contains 15 residues. CDR3 amino acids: CASSEGREVRDGQYF. Written as DNA, the CDR3 is TGCGCCAGCAGTGAGGGCCGGGAAGTTAGAGACGGGCAGTACTTC.

The chain recombines TRBV7-9 with TRBJ2-7, with D hard to call. V lost 5 bases, J lost 2 bases, and 19 bases lay in between. CDR1 is SEHNR, CDR2 FQNEAQ, per germline (reference sequence). The CDR3 extends over 16 amino acids. The CDR3 is CASSRTDTFYPYEQYF. The CDR3 region has the DNA TGTGCCAGCAGCCGGACCGACACTTTCTATCCCTACGAGCAGTACTTC.

The sample holds many counts of this clonotype. The chain links TRBV19 to TRBJ1-5; 9 bases align to TRBD1. The CDR3 is made up of 14 amino acids. V lost 1 base, J lost 6 bases, and 1 base stayed unmatched. Germline values: CDR1 LNHDA, CDR2 SQIVND (reference sequence). As DNA, the CDR3 is TGTGCCAGTAGTATAGGGGACAGGGCTCAGCCCCAGCATTTT. It is translated as CASSIGDRAQPQHF.

This clonotype was seen many times. The chain joins TRBV9 to TRBJ1-2; possibly TRBD1 for D (5 bases). The germline V and J ends were trimmed by 4 bases and 4 bases, with 14 bases remaining between them. This CDR3 has 14 residues. Germline CDR1 and CDR2: SGDLS and YYNGEE. The CDR3 spells CASSTTLGVYGYTF. CDR3 sequence (DNA): TGTGCCAGCAGCACGACGTTGGGGGTCTATGGCTACACCTTC.

This clonotype was counted only a few times. The chain couples TRBV10-3 to TRBJ2-5, with TRBD1 matching 9 bases. The germline CDR1 and CDR2 sequences are ENHRY and SYGVKD. The CDR3 is 15 amino acids. V gave up 3 bases and J gave up 4 bases; unmatched junction bases: 6. The chain's CDR3 is CAISELDRGTETQYF. The CDR3 DNA reads as TGTGCCATCAGTGAACTGGACAGGGGAACAGAGACCCAGTACTTC.

This clonotype occurred a few times. The chain employs TRBV20-1 and TRBJ1-2; 10 bases match TRBD1. The V and J ends lost 1 base and 4 bases, in that order; junction bases with no gene match: 12. Germline assignment: CDR1 DFQATT and CDR2 SNEGSKA (reference sequence). CDR3 size: 17 residues. The CDR3 region is CSARGGGQGSSVYGYTF. CDR3 DNA: TGCAGTGCTAGAGGGGGGGGACAGGGGAGTTCAGTCTATGGCTACACCTTC.

This clonotype was counted at least ten times. The chain combines TRBV7-9 with TRBJ2-7; 9 positions agree with TRBD1. V was pared by 5 bases and J by 4 bases, with 3 bases of the junction left unmatched. The germline CDR1 and CDR2 sequences are SEHNR and FQNEAQ (reference sequence). The CDR3 extends over 13 amino acids. CDR3 sequence reads: CASSGGQGYEQYF. The DNA for the CDR3 is TGTGCCAGCAGCGGCGGACAGGGGTACGAGCAGTACTTC.

The rearrangement uses TRBV7-9 and TRBJ1-2; unclear D gene. Trimming stripped 6 bases from V and 2 bases from J, with 13 bases between. The CDR3 has 14 amino acids. Germline lookup yields CDR1 SEHNR and CDR2 FQNEAQ (reference sequence). The CDR3 nucleotides are TGTGCCAGCAGAGAGTCGGCAAGGAACTATGGCTACACCTTC. It specifies CASRESARNYGYTF.

This clonotype was detected many times. The chain couples TRBV25-1 to TRBJ1-6; 8 positions agree with TRBD1. The germline CDR1 and CDR2 sequences are MGHDK and SYGVNS. V lost 4 bases to trimming and J lost 4 bases; unmatched junction nucleotides: 3. CDR3 length equals 15 residues. CDR3 region: CASSARTGYNSPLHF. For the CDR3, the DNA is TGTGCCAGCAGTGCCCGGACAGGGTATAATTCACCCCTCCACTTT.

This clonotype was detected only a few times. The gene calls are TRBV5-5 and TRBJ2-2; maybe TRBD2 (5 bases). Germline values: CDR1 SGHKS, CDR2 YYEKEE (reference sequence). The CDR3 consists of 14 residues. The V end lost 0 bases, the J end lost 8 bases, and 11 bases lay between the germline ends. The CDR3 here is CASSLGGLAGELFF. DNA for the CDR3: TGTGCCAGCAGCTTGGGAGGGCTGGCGGGGGAGCTGTTTTTT.

About this clonotype: This may be a read error, as it is one base from a much larger clone. This rearrangement joins TRBV5-1 to TRBJ1-1; D ambiguous. The CDR3 is made up of 15 amino acids. The germline gives CDR1 SGHRS, CDR2 YFSETQ. CDR3 loop: CANSPRAEMNTEAFF. CDR3 in DNA: TGCGCCAACAGCCCGAGGGCAGAGATGAACACTGAAGCTTTCTTT.

This chain uses TRBV7-9 with TRBJ2-6; 14 bases are shared with TRBD2. Trimming took 5 bases from V and 3 from J; bases not matched to a gene: 6. CDR1 is SEHNR and CDR2 is FQNEAQ in the germline V gene (reference sequence). This CDR3 comprises 18 residues. This chain's CDR3 is CASSPTSGRAFGANVLTF. In DNA, the CDR3 is TGTGCCAGCAGCCCGACTAGCGGGAGGGCCTTTGGGGCCAACGTCCTGACTTTC.

This clonotype was seen more than once but under ten times. V usage is TRBV12-3 or TRBV12-4 and J usage is TRBJ2-7; 8 nucleotides align to TRBD1. V shed 5 bases and J 4 bases; nucleotides not matched to a gene: 13. This CDR3 spans 16 amino acids. CDR3 in DNA: TGTGCCAGCAGTCCGACCCCGGGACAGGCGATATACGAGCAGTACTTC. Translated: CASSPTPGQAIYEQYF.